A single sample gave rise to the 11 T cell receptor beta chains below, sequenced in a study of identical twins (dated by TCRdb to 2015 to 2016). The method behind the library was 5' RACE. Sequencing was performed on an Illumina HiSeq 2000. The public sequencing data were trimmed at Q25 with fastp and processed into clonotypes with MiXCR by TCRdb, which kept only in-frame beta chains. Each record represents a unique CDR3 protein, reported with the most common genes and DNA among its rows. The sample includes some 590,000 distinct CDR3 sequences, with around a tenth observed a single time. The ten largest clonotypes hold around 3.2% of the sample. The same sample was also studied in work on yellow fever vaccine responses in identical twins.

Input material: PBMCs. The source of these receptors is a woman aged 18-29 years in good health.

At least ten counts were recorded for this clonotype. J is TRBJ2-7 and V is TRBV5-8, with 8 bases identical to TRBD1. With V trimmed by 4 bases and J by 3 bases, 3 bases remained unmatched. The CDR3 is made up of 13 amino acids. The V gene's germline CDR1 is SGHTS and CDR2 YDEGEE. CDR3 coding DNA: TGTGCCAGCAGCCAAGGGACAGGCTACGAGCAGTACTTC. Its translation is CASSQGTGYEQYF.

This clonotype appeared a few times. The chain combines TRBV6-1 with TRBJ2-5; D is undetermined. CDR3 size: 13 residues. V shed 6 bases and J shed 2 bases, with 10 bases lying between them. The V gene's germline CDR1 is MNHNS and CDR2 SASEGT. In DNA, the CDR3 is TGTGCCAGCAGACGGACGGAGCAAGAGACCCAGTACTTC. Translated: CASRRTEQETQYF.

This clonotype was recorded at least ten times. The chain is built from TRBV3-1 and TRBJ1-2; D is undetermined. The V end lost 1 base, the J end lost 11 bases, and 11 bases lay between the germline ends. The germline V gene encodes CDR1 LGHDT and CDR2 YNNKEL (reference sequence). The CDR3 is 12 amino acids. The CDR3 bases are TGTGCCAGCAGCCAAGTTTCTGGGTATTACACCTTC. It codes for CASSQVSGYYTF.

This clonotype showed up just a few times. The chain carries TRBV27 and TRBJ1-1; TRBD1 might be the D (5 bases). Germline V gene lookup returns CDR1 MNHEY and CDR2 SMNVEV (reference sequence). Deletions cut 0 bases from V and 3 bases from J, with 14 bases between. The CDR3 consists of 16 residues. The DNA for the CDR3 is TGTGCCAGCAGTTTATCCAGGGATCAGCCGGACACTGAAGCTTTCTTT. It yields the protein CASSLSRDQPDTEAFF.

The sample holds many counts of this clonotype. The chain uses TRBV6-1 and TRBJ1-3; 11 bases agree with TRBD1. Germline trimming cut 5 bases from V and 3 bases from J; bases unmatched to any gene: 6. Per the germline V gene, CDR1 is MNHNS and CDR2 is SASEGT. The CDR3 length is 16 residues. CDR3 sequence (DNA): TGTGCCAGCAGTCCTGGACAGGGGGCTTATGGAAACACCATATATTTT. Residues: CASSPGQGAYGNTIYF.

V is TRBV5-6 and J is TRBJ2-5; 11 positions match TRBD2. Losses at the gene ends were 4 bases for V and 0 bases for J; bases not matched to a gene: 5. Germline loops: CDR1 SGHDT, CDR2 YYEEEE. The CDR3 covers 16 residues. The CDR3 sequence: CASSEGLAGHQETQYF. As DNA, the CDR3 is TGTGCCAGCAGCGAAGGACTAGCGGGCCACCAAGAGACCCAGTACTTC.

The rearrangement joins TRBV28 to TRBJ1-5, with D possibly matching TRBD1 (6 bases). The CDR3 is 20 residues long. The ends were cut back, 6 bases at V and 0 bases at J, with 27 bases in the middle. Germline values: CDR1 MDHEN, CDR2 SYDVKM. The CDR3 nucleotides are TGTGCCAGCAGCCGAACCACTAGGGGACAAGGTCCGAATAGCAATCAGCCCCAGCATTTT. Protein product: CASSRTTRGQGPNSNQPQHF.

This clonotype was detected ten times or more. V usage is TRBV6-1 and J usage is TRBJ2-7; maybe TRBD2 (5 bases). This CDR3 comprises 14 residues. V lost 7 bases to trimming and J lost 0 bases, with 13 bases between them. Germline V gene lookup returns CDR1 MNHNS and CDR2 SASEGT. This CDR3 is CASTETGSSYEQYF. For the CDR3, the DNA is TGTGCCAGCACCGAAACGGGATCCTCCTACGAGCAGTACTTC.

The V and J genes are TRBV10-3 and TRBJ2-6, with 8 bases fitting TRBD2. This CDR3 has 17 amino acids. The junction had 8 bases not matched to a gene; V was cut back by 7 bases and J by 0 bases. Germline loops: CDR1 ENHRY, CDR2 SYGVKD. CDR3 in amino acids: CAIKDRAGGSGANVLTF. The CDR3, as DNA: TGTGCCATCAAGGATCGGGCGGGGGGCTCTGGGGCCAACGTCCTGACTTTC.

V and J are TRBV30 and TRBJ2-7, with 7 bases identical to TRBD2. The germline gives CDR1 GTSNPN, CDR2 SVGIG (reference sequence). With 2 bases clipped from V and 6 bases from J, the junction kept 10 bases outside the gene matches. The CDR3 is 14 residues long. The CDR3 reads CAWSPSAGVGEQYF. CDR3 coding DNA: TGTGCCTGGAGTCCCTCTGCGGGAGTTGGCGAGCAGTACTTC. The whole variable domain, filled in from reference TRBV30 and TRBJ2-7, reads SQTIHQWPATLVQPVGSPLSLECTVEGTSNPNLYWYRQAAGRGLQLLFYSVGIGQISSEVPQNLSASRPQDRQFILSSKKLLLSDSGFYLCAWSPSAGVGEQYFGPGTRLTVT.

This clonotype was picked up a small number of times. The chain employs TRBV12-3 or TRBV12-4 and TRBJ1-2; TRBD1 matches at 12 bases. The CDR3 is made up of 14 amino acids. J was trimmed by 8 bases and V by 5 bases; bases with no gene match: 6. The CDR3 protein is CASSRDRGPFGYTF. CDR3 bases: TGTGCCAGCAGTCGGGACAGGGGGCCATTCGGCTACACCTTC.